These T cell receptor beta chains were read from a single sample in a study of T cells in localized non-small cell lung cancer. Sequenced by immunoSEQ multiplex PCR; TCRdb stores in-frame clones only, minus some. The table lists approximately 19,000 clones, 75% to 85% of them singletons. The sample in question was peripheral blood, obtained before any cancer treatment. Receptors were obtained from a man aged 35 to 70 with stage I lung adenocarcinoma. CDR3s include the opening cysteine and the closing phenylalanine or tryptophan. The D gene is left open where the match is weak. The size entry is marked missing in some rows and otherwise reads once, few, many or a size class.

v_call	j_call	clone_size	d_call	cdr3_nt	cdr3_aa
TRBV9	TRBJ2-2	.	.	TGTGCCAGCAGCCTGATCGACACCGGGGAGCTGTTTTTT	CASSLIDTGELFF
TRBV28	TRBJ2-7	.	TRBD1	TGTGCCAGCCAAGACAGGGCCCTCTACGAGCAGTACTTC	CASQDRALYEQYF
TRBV6-1	TRBJ2-2	medium-sized	TRBD2	TGTGCCAGCAGTGGGCGAGTTAGCGGGGGGGAGCTGTTTTTT	CASSGRVSGGELFF
TRBV6-5	TRBJ1-2	.	.	TGTGCCAGCAACCCCCGCGGGGAAAGTAGCTATGGCTACACCTTC	CASNPRGESSYGYTF
TRBV4-1	TRBJ1-1	.	.	TGCGCCAGCAGCCAAGGGCTATTGAACACTGAAGCTTTCTTT	CASSQGLLNTEAFF
TRBV7-6	TRBJ2-7	.	.	TGTGCCAGCAGCTTAGCGATGTCCGGTCGTGAGGCGCAGTACTTC	CASSLAMSGREAQYF
TRBV30	TRBJ2-3	.	TRBD1	TGTGCCCGCCGGGTGACAGGGACAGATACGCAGTATTTT	CARRVTGTDTQYF
TRBV5-3	TRBJ1-6	once	.	TGTGCCAGAAGTTACAGGGCAAGGCCACCCCTCCACTTT	CARSYRARPPLHF
TRBV19	TRBJ2-2	.	.	TGTGCCAGTAGTCGTGCGGCCGGGGAGCTGTTTTTT	CASSRAAGELFF
TRBV6-1	TRBJ2-4	.	.	TGTGCCAGCAGTGATAGGACCCCTCGGGCGATAGCCAAAAACATTCAGTACTTC	CASSDRTPRAIAKNIQYF
TRBV7-3	TRBJ2-1	.	TRBD2	TGTGCCAGCAGCTTATCGGGGGGATTTTACAATGAGCAGTTCTTC	CASSLSGGFYNEQFF
TRBV30	TRBJ1-5	few	.	TGTGCCTGGAGTGCCCTTAACAGGCGTGATCAGCCCCAGCATTTT	CAWSALNRRDQPQHF
TRBV15	TRBJ2-3	.	TRBD2	TGTGCCACCAGCAGGAGGACTAGCGGAGGGGGAGATACGCAGTATTTT	CATSRRTSGGGDTQYF
TRBV5-6	TRBJ1-2	.	TRBD1	TGTGCCAGCAGCTTAGGGACAGGGGCCCCATGGGATGGCTACACCTTC	CASSLGTGAPWDGYTF
TRBV6-1	TRBJ2-7	.	.	TGTGCCAGCAGTGAAAACAGGATAGAATTCTACGAGCAGTACTTC	CASSENRIEFYEQYF
TRBV10-3	TRBJ2-3	.	.	TGTGCCATCAGTGACGTTCCAGATACGCAGTATTTT	CAISDVPDTQYF
TRBV19	TRBJ2-7	.	.	TGTGCCAGTAGTTCAGGGTTCGAGCAGTACTTC	CASSSGFEQYF
TRBV7-9	TRBJ2-7	.	.	TGTGCCAGCAGCTTAGATGGACAAAAAGGCGAGCAGTACTTC	CASSLDGQKGEQYF
TRBV5-1	TRBJ2-1	.	.	TGCGCCAGCAGCTCGACAAATATCTACAATGAGCAGTTCTTC	CASSSTNIYNEQFF
TRBV9	TRBJ2-2	.	TRBD1	TGTGCCAGCAGCGTAGGACAGGGGGTCACCGGGGAGCTGTTTTTT	CASSVGQGVTGELFF
TRBV7-9	TRBJ2-5	.	.	TGTGCCAGCAGCTTAGGTACAGTTCTTCAAGAGACCCAGTACTTC	CASSLGTVLQETQYF
TRBV29-1	TRBJ1-2	.	.	TGCAGCGTTGGAAGGGACTATGGCTACACCTTC	CSVGRDYGYTF
TRBV6-1	TRBJ2-7	.	.	TGTGCCAGCAGTGAATTAACCCGAGGTGGCCCATCCTACGAGCAGTACTTC	CASSELTRGGPSYEQYF
TRBV5-4	TRBJ2-5	.	TRBD2	TGTGCCAGCAGCTTGTTTGCCAGCGGGGGGGGGACCCAGTACTTC	CASSLFASGGGTQYF
TRBV7-8	TRBJ2-1	once	TRBD1	TGTGCCAGCAGCTTTCCGGGACAGGGAAGCAATGAGCAGTTCTTC	CASSFPGQGSNEQFF
TRBV6-5	TRBJ1-4	few	.	TGTGCCAGCAGTTACACGGGGGGCGGAAAACTGTTTTTT	CASSYTGGGKLFF
TRBV5-1	TRBJ2-3	.	TRBD1	TGCGCCAGCCACGGGGGACAGGGGATCGATACGCAGTATTTT	CASHGGQGIDTQYF
TRBV30	TRBJ1-1	.	.	TGTGCCTGGGGAACACAGGGAAACACTGAAGCTTTCTTT	CAWGTQGNTEAFF
TRBV27	TRBJ1-2	few	.	TGTGCCAGCAGTTTGGATGGGATAGGATATGGCTACACCTTC	CASSLDGIGYGYTF
TRBV10-3	TRBJ2-3	.	.	TGTGCCATCAGTGAGTCGAGAGAGGACCGCACAGATACGCAGTATTTT	CAISESREDRTDTQYF
TRBV9	TRBJ1-5	.	.	TGTGCCAGCAGCGTGGACGGGGCGGGTCAGCCCCAGCATTTT	CASSVDGAGQPQHF
TRBV14	TRBJ1-5	.	TRBD1	TGTGCCAGCAGCGGGCAGGGGGCGAGGCAGCCCCAGCATTTT	CASSGQGARQPQHF
TRBV2	TRBJ2-3	.	.	TGTGCCAGCCGAAGGGACGTCACAGATACGCAGTATTTT	CASRRDVTDTQYF
TRBV5-1	TRBJ2-7	.	.	TGCGCCAGCAGCTACCTCGGGACCGCCGGGCGTCTGCCCTATTCCTACGAGCAGTACTTC	CASSYLGTAGRLPYSYEQYF
TRBV12-5	TRBJ2-2	.	.	TGTGCTAGTGCCCGGGACCGCTGGGAGCTGTTTTTT	CASARDRWELFF
TRBV5-1	TRBJ2-1	.	TRBD2	TGCGCCAGCAGCTCTGGACTAGCGGGAGGGAATGAGCAGTTCTTC	CASSSGLAGGNEQFF
TRBV28	TRBJ2-7	.	.	TGTGCCAGCAGTTTATTTTCCCCTTTTTACGAGCAGTACTTC	CASSLFSPFYEQYF
TRBV28	TRBJ1-1	.	.	TGTGCCAGCACCTACGGCAGGGCGAACACTGAAGCTTTCTTT	CASTYGRANTEAFF
TRBV5-1	TRBJ2-5	.	TRBD2	TGCGCCAGCAGCTTGGGTAGCGGGGGTGAGACCCAGTACTTC	CASSLGSGGETQYF
TRBV15	TRBJ1-1	.	.	TGTGCCACCAGCAGAGCGGAAACTGAAGCTTTCTTT	CATSRAETEAFF
TRBV27	TRBJ2-7	medium-sized	TRBD2	TGTGCCAGCAGTTCCCACCGGGGCGGGGGGCCCACCTACGAGCAGTACTTC	CASSSHRGGGPTYEQYF
TRBV5-5	TRBJ2-1	.	.	TGTGCCAGCAGCTTGGAGGGCGGTGGCTATGAGCAGTTCTTC	CASSLEGGGYEQFF
TRBV25-1	TRBJ2-2	.	.	TGTGCCAGCAGTGAATCCCATAACACCGGGGAGCTGTTTTTT	CASSESHNTGELFF
TRBV5-6	TRBJ2-7	.	.	TGTGCCAGCAGCTTGGCGGGCCCCAACTTACACGAGCAGTACTTC	CASSLAGPNLHEQYF
TRBV28	TRBJ1-2	.	.	TGTGCCAGCCGTTCGCCGGAAGGCTACACCTTC	CASRSPEGYTF
TRBV7-2	TRBJ2-4	.	.	TGTGCCAGCAGCCAGAGCAAGATAGCCAAAAACATTCAGTACTTC	CASSQSKIAKNIQYF